A selection of T cell receptor beta chains follows, all from one sample in a study of blood T cell repertoires in COVID-19. Sequenced by immunoSEQ multiplex PCR; TCRdb stores in-frame clones only, minus some. The top ten clones hold 3.5% to 4% of a sample with about 61,000 clones, around 87% of them seen once. The sample comprised peripheral blood. The source is a human donor in a cohort sampled during active COVID-19. The CDR3 runs from the conserved cysteine through the conserved F or W. A D gene is named only where the DNA matches it firmly. A clone size is listed for some rows: how often the clone was seen (once, few, many), or a class if it is expanded.

clone_size j_call d_call v_call cdr3_aa cdr3_nt
- TRBJ1-2 TRBD1 TRBV5-6 CASSPVPTGAYGYTF TGTGCCAGCAGCCCAGTGCCCACAGGGGCCTATGGCTACACCTTC
- TRBJ2-7 TRBD2 TRBV19 CASSFSSGGAHEQYF TGTGCCAGTAGTTTTTCTAGCGGGGGGGCCCACGAGCAGTACTTC
- TRBJ1-3 - TRBV7-2 CASSPYMESGNTIYF TGTGCCAGCAGCCCCTACATGGAGAGCGGAAACACCATATATTTT
- TRBJ1-6 - TRBV30 CAWSVGVTGNSPLHF TGTGCCTGGAGTGTCGGGGTAACGGGGAATTCACCCCTCCACTTT
once TRBJ1-4 - TRBV7-9 CASSSREATNEKLFF TGTGCCAGCAGCTCCCGGGAGGCAACTAATGAAAAACTGTTTTTT
few TRBJ1-5 - TRBV9 CASSVGDQGQPQHF TGTGCCAGCAGCGTAGGGGATCAGGGTCAGCCCCAGCATTTT
- TRBJ2-2 TRBD2 TRBV30 CAWSQTGLAGVAGELFF TGTGCCTGGAGTCAGACTGGACTAGCGGGAGTGGCCGGGGAGCTGTTTTTT
- TRBJ2-1 - TRBV5-1 CASRRMLALTMSSSHYNEQFF TGCGCCAGCAGAAGAATGCTAGCGCTTACAATGAGCAGTTCTCATTACAATGAGCAGTTCTTC
- TRBJ1-2 TRBD1 TRBV27 CASSLTGDGYTF TGTGCCAGCAGTTTGACAGGGGATGGCTACACCTTC
few TRBJ1-2 TRBD1 TRBV27 CASWTGRNGYTF TGTGCCAGCTGGACAGGGCGTAATGGCTACACCTTC
few TRBJ2-7 - TRBV27 CASSPHGEGIYEQYF TGTGCCAGCAGTCCCCACGGGGAAGGGATCTACGAGCAGTACTTC
- TRBJ2-7 - TRBV28 CASSFSSGYYEQYF TGTGCCAGCAGTTTCAGTTCAGGTTACTACGAGCAGTACTTC
- TRBJ1-6 TRBD1 TRBV6-2/TRBV6-3 CASSPFVGGSSSPLHF TGTGCCAGCAGCCCATTTGTAGGGGGCTCCTCTTCACCCCTCCACTTT
- TRBJ2-5 - TRBV3-1/TRBV3-2 CASSQDPGGNSGETQYF TGTGCCAGCAGCCAAGATCCCGGGGGTAATAGTGGAGAGACCCAGTACTTC
- TRBJ2-1 TRBD2 TRBV6-2/TRBV6-3 CASSYASGDEQFF TGTGCCAGCAGTTACGCTAGCGGCGATGAGCAGTTCTTC
- TRBJ1-1 - TRBV7-9 CASSPQGSEAFF TGTGCCAGCAGCCCTCAGGGATCTGAAGCTTTCTTT
- TRBJ2-5 TRBD2 TRBV19 CASSMQGRLAGGKTQYF TGTGCCAGTAGTATGCAGGGGAGGCTAGCGGGGGGAAAGACCCAGTACTTC
- TRBJ2-5 TRBD1 TRBV5-1 CASSLDSRDRGETQYF TGCGCCAGCAGCTTGGATAGCCGGGACAGGGGCGAGACCCAGTACTTC
- TRBJ2-1 TRBD1 TRBV10-3 CAIWIGTGGNEQFF TGTGCCATCTGGATAGGGACAGGGGGCAATGAGCAGTTCTTC
- TRBJ2-5 TRBD2 TRBV30 CAWSPGPGLAGETQYF TGTGCCTGGTCCCCAGGTCCGGGACTAGCGGGAGAGACCCAGTACTTC
- TRBJ2-5 TRBD2 TRBV7-9 CASSLGSGNIETQYF TGTGCCAGCAGCTTAGGTAGCGGGAATATAGAGACCCAGTACTTC
- TRBJ1-3 - TRBV5-5 CASSQWSRTGNTIYF TGTGCCAGCAGCCAATGGAGCCGGACTGGAAACACCATATATTTT
- TRBJ2-7 - TRBV7-9 CASSLAWGVAKDYEQYF TGTGCCAGCAGCTTAGCGTGGGGGGTAGCAAAAGACTACGAGCAGTACTTC
- TRBJ2-1 - TRBV12-5 CASVSEADEQFF TGTGCTAGTGTCTCCGAGGCGGATGAGCAGTTCTTC
- TRBJ1-1 TRBD1 TRBV6-2/TRBV6-3 CASSVYRGNTEAFF TGTGCCAGCAGTGTTTACAGGGGGAACACTGAAGCTTTCTTT
- TRBJ2-3 TRBD2 TRBV7-9 CASSSKTSGSLDTQYF TGTGCCAGCAGCTCTAAGACTAGCGGGAGTCTGGATACGCAGTATTTT
- TRBJ2-7 - TRBV27 CASSLLGSFYEQYF TGTGCCAGCAGTTTATTGGGCTCCTTTTACGAGCAGTACTTC
- TRBJ1-5 - TRBV3-1/TRBV3-2 CASSYYSYRAEVCQHF TGTGCCAGCAGCTACTACTCCTACAGGGCCGAGGTCTGCCAGCATTTT
- TRBJ2-3 TRBD2 TRBV4-2 CASSQDQSSGPDTQYF TGTGCCAGCAGCCAAGATCAGTCTAGCGGCCCCGATACGCAGTATTTT
few TRBJ2-7 - TRBV5-5 CASTSGSGQRSSYEQYF TGTGCCAGCACCTCCGGCTCCGGACAGAGGAGCTCCTACGAGCAGTACTTC
- TRBJ1-2 - TRBV6-5 CASRTGVLNGYTF TGTGCCAGCAGGACCGGGGTTTTAAATGGCTACACCTTC
- TRBJ2-1 - TRBV6-2/TRBV6-3 CASSSFGGSYNEQFF TGTGCCAGCAGTTCGTTTGGCGGGTCCTACAATGAGCAGTTCTTC
once TRBJ2-7 TRBD1 TRBV7-2 CASSVGQGHEQYF TGTGCCAGCAGCGTAGGACAGGGCCACGAGCAGTACTTC
- TRBJ2-5 TRBD2 TRBV29-1 CSVDRAGGEETQYF TGCAGCGTTGATAGAGCGGGGGGCGAAGAGACCCAGTACTTC
- TRBJ2-7 - TRBV10-1 CASRTYRGVYEQYF TGCGCCAGCAGGACCTACCGGGGAGTCTACGAGCAGTACTTC
- TRBJ2-7 - TRBV3-1/TRBV3-2 CASSHKAGYEQYF TGTGCCAGCAGCCATAAGGCAGGGTACGAGCAGTACTTC
- TRBJ1-1 - TRBV7-9 CASSLYDADTEAFF TGTGCCAGCAGCTTATACGACGCGGACACTGAAGCTTTCTTT
- TRBJ2-7 TRBD2 TRBV7-8 CASSLSSGSFLYEQYF TGTGCCAGCAGCTTAAGTAGCGGGAGTTTCCTGTACGAGCAGTACTTC
- TRBJ2-7 - TRBV5-6 CASRQGGEQYF TGTGCCAGCAGGCAGGGGGGTGAGCAGTACTTC
once TRBJ2-1 - TRBV7-6 CASSPGDEQFF TGTGCCAGCAGCCCAGGGGATGAGCAGTTCTTC